This TCR beta chain was observed in a study of vaccination and CD4 T cells after COVID-19. Study details: Overlapping spike peptides of SARS-CoV-2, HCoV-NL63, HCoV-OC43 and HCoV-229E were used, and cells were stimulated with them.

At the Johns Hopkins FTIC core, DNA taken from cultured CD4+ T cells was sequenced by way of the Oncomine TCR Beta short-read assay. TCRdb re-derived calls from the PCR reads in MiXCR, one entry per CDR3 protein. The sample holds some 12,000 distinct CDR3 sequences, 45% to 50% seen once. Regarding this clonotype: Its specificity is unknown.

Germline values: CDR1 SNHLY, CDR2 FYNNEI. Deletions cut 8 bases from V and 4 bases from J, with 18 bases between. The CDR3 has 15 amino acids. Broader study findings: Median SARS-CoV-2-reactive clonotype numbers went up from around 19 to 38, but not significantly.

Sample treatment: approximately 9-day PBMC culture with coronavirus spike peptide pools or control peptides (ViraFEST assay). Medium was half-exchanged with fresh IL-2 medium on days 3 and 7. The sequence was collected from a human donor who had recovered from COVID-19. The sequenced sample consisted of CD4+ T cells from blood, cultured in vitro. J is TRBJ1-5 and V is TRBV2, with D possibly matching TRBD1 (6 bases). As DNA, the CDR3 is TGTGCCAGCGGAGGTGGGGGGGGCGGAAATCAGCCCCAGCATTTT. Encoded protein: CASGGGGGGNQPQHF.